The present TCR beta chain was sequenced within a study of cytomegalovirus exposure and HLA in healthy donors. Both 60 Vbeta primers and 13 Jbeta primers went into the PCR. Measured with immunoSEQ multiplex PCR; TCRdb has only the in-frame clones, and not every one. The data hold around 40,000 clones, with 50% to 75% observed a single time. The CDR3 is 15 amino acids. The germline V and J ends were trimmed by 1 base and 2 bases, with 11 bases remaining between them. Germline V CDR1 and CDR2: KGHSH, LQKENI. Unrecorded immune exposure was likely among donors, who were nominally healthy when sampled. This clone was recorded only once.

The chain recombines TRBV18 with TRBJ2-5; D is ambiguous. This clonotype originated in a human donor in good health. Sequencing input: PBMCs. Here the CDR3 reads CASSPLQTEQETQYF. The CDR3 coding sequence is TGTGCCAGCTCACCACTCCAAACAGAACAAGAGACCCAGTACTTC.